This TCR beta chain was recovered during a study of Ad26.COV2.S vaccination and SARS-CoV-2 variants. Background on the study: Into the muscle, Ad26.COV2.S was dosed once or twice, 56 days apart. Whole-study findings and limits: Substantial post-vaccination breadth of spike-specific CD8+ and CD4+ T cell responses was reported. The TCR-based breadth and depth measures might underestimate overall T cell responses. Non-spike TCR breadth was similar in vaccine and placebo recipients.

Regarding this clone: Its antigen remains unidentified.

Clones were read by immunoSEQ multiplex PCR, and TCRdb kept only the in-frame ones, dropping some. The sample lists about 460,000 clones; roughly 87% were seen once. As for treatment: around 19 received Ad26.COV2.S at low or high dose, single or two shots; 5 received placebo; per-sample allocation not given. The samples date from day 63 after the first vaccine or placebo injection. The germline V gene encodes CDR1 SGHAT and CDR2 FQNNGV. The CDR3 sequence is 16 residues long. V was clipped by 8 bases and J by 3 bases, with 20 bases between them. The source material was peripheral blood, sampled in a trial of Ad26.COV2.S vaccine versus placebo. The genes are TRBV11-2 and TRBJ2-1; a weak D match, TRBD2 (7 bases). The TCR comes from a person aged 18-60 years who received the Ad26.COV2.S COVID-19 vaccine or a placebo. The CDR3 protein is CASCGGIGGDYNEQFF. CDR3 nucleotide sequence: TGTGCCAGCTGCGGGGGCATCGGCGGGGACTACAATGAGCAGTTCTTC.